This T cell receptor beta chain was sequenced in a study of cytomegalovirus exposure and HLA in healthy donors. About the research overall: Out of 170 million or so T cells, an earlier analysis found roughly 110 million unique TCR beta sequences in total.

In the PCR, 60 Vbeta and 13 Jbeta primers were used. Libraries were prepared by immunoSEQ multiplex PCR; TCRdb keeps only in-frame clonotypes and omits some of them. The sample lists 100,000 or so clones; roughly three quarters were seen once. Each of the donors was a healthy bone marrow donor. On this clone: A junction end diverges from the germline sequence, so it may reflect a read error.

This clonotype was obtained from a man aged 30 to 39 in good health and CMV-seronegative. The sample comprised PBMCs.

CDR3 nucleotide sequence: TGCGCCAGCAGCTCTCCAAGGGGACGGGGGAACTATGGCTACGCCTTC. Its protein is CASSSPRGRGNYGYAF. The gene calls are TRBV5-1 and TRBJ1-2; tentatively, D is TRBD1 (5 bases). The CDR3 has 16 residues. Germline V CDR1 and CDR2: SGHRS, YFSETQ.